The 9 T cell receptor beta chains given below trace back to one sample, sequenced in a study of blood T cells in healthy people across ages. Primed by a sample-barcoded 5' primer and a J-beta primer mix, a second PCR proceeded for about 6 to 11 cycles. TCRdb fed the 5' RACE reads into MiXCR, producing one record per CDR3 protein. The data contain 700,000 or so distinct CDR3 sequences, over 40% of them singletons. Input material: blood. Every receptor here comes from a man older than 75 in good health.

This rearrangement joins TRBV10-2 to TRBJ2-1; TRBD1 matches at 10 bases. This CDR3 is built from 15 residues. The V gene end was trimmed by 5 bases and the J gene end by 13 bases; junction bases not matched to a gene: 14. CDR1 WSHSY and CDR2 SAAADI come from the germline V gene. The CDR3 protein is CASSPGTGAPETQFF. CDR3 nucleotide sequence: TGCGCCAGCAGTCCGGGGACAGGGGCCCCAGAGACCCAGTTCTTC.

In the case of this clonotype: A much larger clone sits a single nucleotide away, making a read error possible. CDR3 loop: CTSSLEASGRAWKTQYF. As DNA, the CDR3 is TGTACCAGCAGCTTGGAGGCTAGCGGGAGGGCCTGGAAGACCCAGTACTTC. The chain employs TRBV5-5 and TRBJ2-5; 12 bases are shared with TRBD2. This CDR3 has 17 residues. Germline CDR1 SGHKS, CDR2 YYEKEE (reference sequence).

This clonotype was detected ten times or more. This chain uses TRBV29-1 with TRBJ2-5, with D maybe TRBD1 (6 bases). The better agreement between TRBJ2-7 and the DNA end casts doubt on the J call. CDR1 is SQVTM, CDR2 ANQGSEA, per germline. This CDR3 spans 14 amino acids. As DNA, the CDR3 is TGCAGCGTTGAAGACATACAGGGAGACTACGAGCAGTACTTC. It yields the protein CSVEDIQGDYEQYF.

Only a few counts were recorded for this clonotype. The chain couples TRBV12-3 or TRBV12-4 to TRBJ2-5; 7 bases align to TRBD2. The ends lost 3 bases at V and 4 bases at J; junction bases unmatched: 8. CDR3 length: 15 residues. The CDR3 nucleotides read TGTGCCAGCAGTTTTGACGCGGGAGAGACAGAGACCCAGTACTTC. Translation gives CASSFDAGETETQYF.

Only a few counts were recorded for this clonotype. The chain is built from TRBV20-1 and TRBJ2-7, with TRBD1 identical over 7 bases. Trimming took 6 bases from V and 0 from J; bases not matched to a gene: 5. Looked up from germline, CDR1 is DFQATT and CDR2 is SNEGSKA (reference sequence). CDR3 length equals 13 residues. The CDR3 nucleotides read TGCAGTGCCGAGGGACAGTACTCCTACGAGCAGTACTTC. Translating gives CSAEGQYSYEQYF.

The chain is built from TRBV9 and TRBJ2-2; tentative D call: TRBD2 (6 bases). CDR3 length equals 16 residues. Per the germline V gene, CDR1 is SGDLS and CDR2 is YYNGEE. Trimming took 4 bases from V and 5 from J, leaving 18 bases between them. The CDR3 bases are TGTGCCAGCAGCCCCCGGAGACTAGATGGGACCGGGGAGCTGTTTTTT. Translated: CASSPRRLDGTGELFF.

The chain combines TRBV30 with TRBJ2-1; TRBD1 matches 7 bases. The V segment lost 3 bases and the J segment 1 base; nucleotides outside the gene matches: 0. The CDR3 spans 13 residues. Germline V gives CDR1 GTSNPN, CDR2 SVGIG (reference sequence). The CDR3 DNA follows: TGTGCCTGGAGCAGGGGGTCCTACAATGAGCAGTTCTTC. Its protein is CAWSRGSYNEQFF.

This clonotype was seen many times. V is TRBV20-1 and J is TRBJ2-1, with D possibly TRBD2 on 6 matching bases. The V gene's germline CDR1 is DFQATT and CDR2 SNEGSKA (reference sequence). With 6 bases removed from V and 5 bases from J, the gap between germline ends came to 17 bases. The CDR3 extends over 14 amino acids. The CDR3 spells CSAPRLERHNEQFF. The CDR3 region has the DNA TGCAGTGCGCCCAGACTAGAGAGACACAATGAGCAGTTCTTC.

This clonotype was counted a few times. This rearrangement joins TRBV4-1 to TRBJ2-7; D may be TRBD1 (5 bases). V lost 4 bases to trimming and J lost 3 bases, with 16 bases between them. This CDR3 contains 15 residues. Germline V CDR1 and CDR2: MGHRA, YSYEKL. CDR3 DNA sequence: TGCGCCAGCAGCCCCACTGTGGGGCAGGGCTACGAGCAGTACTTC. Encoded protein: CASSPTVGQGYEQYF.